The 27 T cell receptor beta chains reported below all come from one sample, sequenced in a study of blood T cell repertoires in COVID-19. Method: immunoSEQ multiplex PCR; TCRdb's copy keeps in-frame clones and lacks some. The sample has around 71,000 clones, about 86% seen once. The specimen was peripheral blood. These receptors all come from a man aged 70 or older with acute or convalescent COVID-19.

V is TRBV2 and J is TRBJ2-2; a weak D match, TRBD1 (5 bases). Looked up from germline, CDR1 is SNHLY and CDR2 is FYNNEI. This CDR3 has 14 residues. V shed 10 bases and J shed 2 bases, with 14 bases lying between them. The DNA of the CDR3 is TGTGCCACCCAGGAACAGGCCAACACCGGGGAGCTGTTTTTT. Its translation is CATQEQANTGELFF.

V and J are TRBV5-1 and TRBJ2-1; 14 bases fit TRBD2. V shed 5 bases and J 5 bases; nucleotides not matched to a gene: 3. In germline, CDR1 is SGHRS, CDR2 YFSETQ. This CDR3 comprises 15 residues. The CDR3 sequence is CASRKGLAGDNEQFF. The CDR3 DNA follows: TGCGCCAGCAGGAAGGGACTAGCGGGAGACAATGAGCAGTTCTTC.

The chain recombines TRBV30 with TRBJ1-6; 7 bases agree with TRBD1. V lost 6 bases, J lost 10 bases, and 9 bases stayed unmatched. The CDR3 extends over 13 amino acids. CDR1 is GTSNPN, CDR2 SVGIG, per germline (reference sequence). The chain's CDR3 is CACLDRDGSPLHF. CDR3 sequence (DNA): TGTGCCTGCCTTGACAGGGATGGCTCACCCCTCCACTTT. Supplemented by reference TRBV30 and TRBJ1-6, the full variable domain reads SQTIHQWPATLVQPVGSPLSLECTVEGTSNPNLYWYRQAAGRGLQLLFYSVGIGQISSEVPQNLSASRPQDRQFILSSKKLLLSDSGFYLCACLDRDGSPLHFGNGTRLTVT.

The chain is built from TRBV3-1 (or the pseudogene TRBV3-2) and TRBJ2-1; no definite D call. Germline V gene lookup returns CDR1 LGHDT and CDR2 YNNKEL (reference sequence). This CDR3 comprises 15 residues. V gave up 2 bases and J gave up 8 bases, with 16 bases separating them. The CDR3 spells CASSQTINIVDEQFF. Written as DNA, the CDR3 is TGTGCCAGCAGCCAAACAATAAATATTGTCGATGAGCAGTTCTTC.

In this sample, this clone turned up a few times. This chain connects TRBV7-6 to TRBJ2-3, with a tentative D call TRBD2 (6 bases). This CDR3 spans 15 amino acids. V shed 5 bases and J shed 6 bases, with 18 bases lying between them. Germline loops: CDR1 SGHVS, CDR2 FNYEAQ. The CDR3 reads CASSGPAGPGDTQYF. CDR3 DNA sequence: TGTGCCAGCAGCGGGCCAGCGGGCCCGGGCGATACGCAGTATTTT.

The chain carries TRBV4-3 and TRBJ2-1; TRBD1 aligns across 9 bases. CDR1 is LGHNA, CDR2 YSLEER, per germline. The CDR3 sequence is 15 residues long. V was clipped by 3 bases and J by 4 bases; unmatched bases: 4. The CDR3 DNA sequence: TGCGCCAGCAGCCAGGGACAGGGTCCTTACAATGAGCAGTTCTTC. As protein: CASSQGQGPYNEQFF.

The rearrangement links TRBV11-1 to TRBJ2-1; 12 bases fit TRBD2. CDR1 is SGHAT and CDR2 is FQDESV in the germline V gene (reference sequence). The CDR3 has 16 residues. Unmatched junction bases numbered 5, after V lost 2 bases and J lost 6 bases. DNA of the CDR3: TGTGCCAGCAGCTTAAGACTAGCGGGAGTTTTCAATGAGCAGTTCTTC. The encoded protein is CASSLRLAGVFNEQFF.

The chain has TRBV3-1 (or the pseudogene TRBV3-2) and TRBJ2-3; D perhaps matches TRBD1 (5 bases). Trimming removed 4 bases at V and 2 bases at J, with 13 bases between. The CDR3 contains 15 residues. Germline lookup yields CDR1 LGHDT and CDR2 YNNKEL (reference sequence). The CDR3 coding sequence is TGTGCCAGCAGCCTTTGGGGCCTTGACACAGATACGCAGTATTTT. This sequence encodes CASSLWGLDTDTQYF.

Regarding this clone: A much larger clone differs by one base, so this may be a read error. The gene calls are TRBV7-6 and TRBJ2-3; 10 bases line up with TRBD2. CDR3 length: 16 amino acids. With 0 bases clipped from V and 2 bases from J, the junction kept 2 bases outside the gene matches. CDR1 is SGHVS, CDR2 FNYEAQ, per germline. The CDR3 loop is CASSLALAGDTDTQYF. Here the CDR3 DNA reads TGTGCCAGCAGCTTAGCTCTAGCGGGAGACACAGATACGCAGTATTTT.

This rearrangement joins TRBV6-6 to TRBJ2-7, with 14 bases identical to TRBD2. Germline CDR1 is MNHNY and CDR2 is SVGAGI (reference sequence). The CDR3 has 15 amino acids. Trimming at V came to 4 bases and at J to 6 bases, leaving 5 bases not matched to a gene. CDR3 sequence: CASSSGTSGSGEQYF. CDR3 nucleotide sequence: TGTGCCAGCAGTTCCGGGACTAGCGGGAGTGGCGAGCAGTACTTC.

CDR3 protein: CAWSVGGSGIGIAPQYF. The CDR3 coding sequence is TGTGCCTGGAGTGTCGGGGGGTCGGGTATCGGAATAGCCCCGCAGTACTTC. The rearrangement joins TRBV30 to TRBJ2-7; 7 bases fit TRBD2. V gave up 0 bases and J gave up 9 bases; unmatched junction bases: 20. The CDR3 runs 17 residues. Germline CDR1 reads GTSNPN; CDR2 reads SVGIG (reference sequence).

The rearrangement uses TRBV30 and TRBJ1-1; D is ambiguous. V lost 3 bases, J lost 6 bases, and 11 bases lay in between. CDR1 GTSNPN and CDR2 SVGIG come from the germline V gene (reference sequence). CDR3 size: 12 residues. CDR3 in DNA: TGTGCCTGGAGGGAGGCAGGCGCTGAAGCTTTCTTT. Translation: CAWREAGAEAFF.

This chain links TRBV10-3 with TRBJ1-2; perhaps TRBD1 as D (6 bases). Trimming cost V 2 bases and J 7 bases, with 23 bases left between them. Germline V gives CDR1 ENHRY, CDR2 SYGVKD. There are 17 residues in the CDR3. The CDR3 loop is CAISEPGTRFLVRGYTF. CDR3 nucleotides: TGTGCCATCAGTGAGCCTGGGACACGCTTTCTAGTACGTGGCTACACCTTC.

The chain couples TRBV5-5 to TRBJ2-7, with D unresolved. Germline V gene lookup returns CDR1 SGHKS and CDR2 YYEKEE (reference sequence). The CDR3 extends over 11 amino acids. Deletions cut 2 bases from V and 4 bases from J, with 4 bases between. The CDR3 here is CASSFLYEQYF. In nucleotides, the CDR3 is TGTGCCAGCAGCTTTCTTTACGAGCAGTACTTC.

Note on this clone: Other DNA variants within this sample encode the same CDR3. V usage is TRBV24-1 and J usage is TRBJ2-5, with 9 bases lining up with TRBD1. The CDR3 is made up of 15 amino acids. V gave up 1 base and J gave up 2 bases; unmatched junction bases: 1. Germline V lookup: CDR1 KGHDR, CDR2 SFDVKD. CDR3 loop: CATSDFDRGQETQYF. CDR3 DNA sequence: TGTGCCACCAGTGATTTCGACAGGGGGCAAGAGACCCAGTACTTC.

The chain couples TRBV7-2 to TRBJ2-6, with D possibly TRBD1 on 5 matching bases. The CDR3 contains 17 residues. Trimming cost V 2 bases and J 0 bases, with 11 bases left between them. The germline CDR1 and CDR2 sequences are SGHTA and FQGNSA. The CDR3 DNA is TGTGCCAGCAGCTTATCAGGGCCGGGCTCTGGGGCCAACGTCCTGACTTTC. Protein product: CASSLSGPGSGANVLTF.

This clone has only one observation. The CDR3, as DNA: TGTGCCAGCAGCTTAGATAGGGGAGGAGACACTGAAGCTTTCTTT. This gives the protein CASSLDRGGDTEAFF. The V gene is TRBV7-9, the J gene TRBJ1-1, with a weak D call TRBD1 (5 bases). Per the germline V gene, CDR1 is SEHNR and CDR2 is FQNEAQ (reference sequence). Between the trimmed V and J ends, which lost 1 base and 3 bases, there was a span of 12 bases. The CDR3 totals 15 residues.

V and J are TRBV27 and TRBJ2-7; D perhaps matches TRBD2 (6 bases). The CDR3 runs 13 residues. V was clipped by 5 bases and J by 3 bases, with 11 bases between them. Germline V gene data show CDR1 as MNHEY and CDR2 as SMNVEV (reference sequence). The CDR3 reads CASSRSGSYEQYF. The CDR3 DNA reads as TGTGCCAGCAGTCGATCCGGGAGCTACGAGCAGTACTTC.

The chain combines TRBV28 with TRBJ2-2, with TRBD1 as a possible D gene (5 bases). Germline-derived CDR1 and CDR2 are MDHEN and SYDVKM. Trimming removed 7 bases from V and 6 bases from J, with 21 bases in between. This CDR3 is built from 16 residues. The CDR3 DNA is TGTGCCAGCATTAAAACAGGCGCCGAGAGTCCCGGGGAGCTGTTTTTT. Amino acids: CASIKTGAESPGELFF.

The V gene is TRBV27, the J gene TRBJ1-4; a weak D match, TRBD1 (5 bases). CDR3 length: 15 amino acids. Germline CDR1 reads MNHEY; CDR2 reads SMNVEV (reference sequence). Trimming left V 7 bases short and J 4 bases short, with 16 bases between. The CDR3 reads CASKPWTRDNEKLFF. Here the CDR3 DNA reads TGTGCCAGCAAGCCTTGGACAAGGGATAATGAAAAACTGTTTTTT.

The chain uses TRBV18 and TRBJ1-1, with D hard to call. V lost 1 base and J lost 6, with 18 bases in between. Germline V lookup: CDR1 KGHSH, CDR2 LQKENI. The CDR3 has 16 amino acids. The DNA of the CDR3 is TGTGCCAGCTCACCACGGAATGGAGGGCCTCTCTCTGAAGCTTTCTTT. It codes for CASSPRNGGPLSEAFF.

J is TRBJ2-7 and V is TRBV7-2; TRBD1 matches at 7 bases. J gave up 6 bases and V 0 bases, and 14 bases lay outside the gene matches. The germline V gene has CDR1 SGHTA and CDR2 FQGNSA. The CDR3 length is 17 residues. The CDR3 region is CASSLAGKGAYTLEQYF. The DNA of the CDR3 is TGTGCCAGCAGCTTAGCGGGGAAGGGGGCCTACACCCTCGAGCAGTACTTC.

This clone was detected once. The rearrangement joins TRBV6-1 to TRBJ2-7; perhaps TRBD2 as D (5 bases). Trimming stripped 2 bases from V and 3 bases from J, with 8 bases between. The CDR3 sequence is 13 residues long. The germline V gene encodes CDR1 MNHNS and CDR2 SASEGT. CDR3 nucleotide sequence: TGTGCCAGCAGTGAATCTGAGGGCTACGAGCAGTACTTC. Encoded protein: CASSESEGYEQYF.

V and J are TRBV20-1 and TRBJ1-2; 9 nucleotides line up with TRBD1. There are 16 residues in the CDR3. Germline V gene sequence: CDR1 DFQATT, CDR2 SNEGSKA (reference sequence). J was trimmed by 0 bases and V by 3 bases; bases with no gene match: 8. The CDR3 DNA sequence: TGCAGTGCTAGTATTTACAGGGGGCTGTCTAACTATGGCTACACCTTC. It codes for CSASIYRGLSNYGYTF.

The chain joins TRBV28 to TRBJ2-2; perhaps TRBD2 as D (5 bases). V lost 8 bases to trimming and J lost 4 bases, with 14 bases between them. The CDR3 contains 14 residues. Per germline, CDR1 MDHEN and CDR2 SYDVKM. The CDR3 bases are TGTGCCAGCCAACCGAGGGCGGCCACCGGGGAGCTGTTTTTT. Its protein is CASQPRAATGELFF. The full variable domain, in which reference TRBV28 and TRBJ2-2 provide the parts outside the CDR3, is DVKVTQSSRYLVKRTGEKVFLECVQDMDHENMFWYRQDPGLGLRLIYFSYDVKMKEKGDIPEGYSVSREKKERFSLILESASTNQTSMYLCASQPRAATGELFFGEGSRLTVL.

The chain carries TRBV19 and TRBJ2-5; TRBD1 matches 7 bases. CDR1 is LNHDA and CDR2 is SQIVND in the germline V gene (reference sequence). The CDR3 length is 14 residues. The V and J ends lost 3 bases and 2 bases, in that order; junction bases with no gene match: 3. CDR3 DNA: TGTGCCAGTAGTATGGGGACAGCACAAGAGACCCAGTACTTC. This sequence encodes CASSMGTAQETQYF.

V and J are TRBV6-5 and TRBJ1-2, with D perhaps matching TRBD1 (5 bases). The ends were cut back, 5 bases at V and 6 bases at J, with 19 bases in the middle. Germline values: CDR1 MNHEY, CDR2 SVGAGI. There are 15 residues in the CDR3. The chain's CDR3 is CASSKSTGVDDGYTF. CDR3 DNA: TGTGCCAGCAGTAAATCCACGGGGGTGGATGATGGCTACACCTTC.